Below, 2 T cell receptor beta chains from the same sample are listed, as sequenced in a study of blood T cells in healthy people across ages. Then a second PCR, running about 6 to 12 cycles, was carried out with a sample-barcoded 5' primer and a J-beta primer mix. One entry per CDR3 protein results from TCRdb running MiXCR on the 5' RACE reads. In the table there are 1.8 million or so distinct CDR3 sequences, around 40% of which are singletons. The sample taken for sequencing was blood. The receptors originated from a human donor in good health.

The chain carries TRBV4-1 and TRBJ1-5, with D perhaps TRBD1 (5 bases). With 1 base removed from V and 0 bases from J, the gap between germline ends came to 10 bases. The CDR3 has 16 amino acids. Germline V gene lookup returns CDR1 MGHRA and CDR2 YSYEKL. CDR3: CASSQGDFYSNQPQHF. The CDR3 bases are TGCGCCAGCAGCCAAGGGGACTTTTATAGCAATCAGCCCCAGCATTTT.

This clonotype was observed a few times. This sequence joins TRBV29-1 and TRBJ2-7, with a possible D match to TRBD1 (5 bases). V lost 4 bases and J 4 bases, leaving 20 bases between the germline ends. Looked up from germline, CDR1 is SQVTM and CDR2 is ANQGSEA. There are 15 residues in the CDR3. As DNA, the CDR3 is TGCAGCGTTGCCCCACCCGCAGGGTCCGGTTACGAGCAGTACTTC. It translates to CSVAPPAGSGYEQYF.